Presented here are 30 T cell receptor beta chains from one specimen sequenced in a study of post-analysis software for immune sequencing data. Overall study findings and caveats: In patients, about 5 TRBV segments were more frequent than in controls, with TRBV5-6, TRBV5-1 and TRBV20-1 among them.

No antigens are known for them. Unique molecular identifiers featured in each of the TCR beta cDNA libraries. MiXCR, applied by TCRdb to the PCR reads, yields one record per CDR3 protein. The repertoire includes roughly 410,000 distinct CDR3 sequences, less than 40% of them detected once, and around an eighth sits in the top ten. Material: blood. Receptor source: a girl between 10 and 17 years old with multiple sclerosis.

As DNA, the CDR3 is TGTGCCAGCAGTTTGATCAGGAAAGCTAACTATGGCTACACCTTC. This gives the protein CASSLIRKANYGYTF. The chain recombines TRBV28 with TRBJ1-2; no firm D call. The CDR3 extends over 15 amino acids. V was clipped by 3 bases and J by 0 bases, with 11 bases between them. Germline V gives CDR1 MDHEN, CDR2 SYDVKM.

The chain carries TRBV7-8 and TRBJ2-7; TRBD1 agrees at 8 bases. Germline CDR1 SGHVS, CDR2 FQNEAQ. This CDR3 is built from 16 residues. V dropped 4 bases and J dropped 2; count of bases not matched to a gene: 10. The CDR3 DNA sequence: TGTGCCAGCAGCTACCATTGGACAGGGAGGCCCTACGAGCAGTACTTC. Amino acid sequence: CASSYHWTGRPYEQYF.

The CDR3 nucleotides are TGCGCCAGCAGCCCCCGGTCAGCGGGGGGTTTGTGGGAGACCCAGTACTTC. Translated: CASSPRSAGGLWETQYF. J is TRBJ2-5 and V is TRBV4-1, with 9 bases aligning to TRBD2. The CDR3 has 17 residues. Germline CDR1 is MGHRA and CDR2 is YSYEKL. Trimming cost V 4 bases and J 5 bases; bases outside gene matches: 14.

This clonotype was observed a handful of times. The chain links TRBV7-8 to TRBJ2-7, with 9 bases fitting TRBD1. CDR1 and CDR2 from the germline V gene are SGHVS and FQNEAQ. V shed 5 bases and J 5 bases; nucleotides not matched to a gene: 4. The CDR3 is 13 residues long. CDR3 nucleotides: TGTGCCAGCAGCCACAGGGGGCAACACGAGCAGTACTTC. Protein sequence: CASSHRGQHEQYF.

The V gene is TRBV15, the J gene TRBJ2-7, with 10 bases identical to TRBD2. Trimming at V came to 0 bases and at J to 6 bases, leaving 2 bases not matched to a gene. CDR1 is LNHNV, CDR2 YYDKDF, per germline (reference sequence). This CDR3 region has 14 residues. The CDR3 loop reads CATSRELAGFEQYF. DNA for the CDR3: TGTGCCACCAGCAGAGAACTAGCGGGGTTCGAGCAGTACTTC.

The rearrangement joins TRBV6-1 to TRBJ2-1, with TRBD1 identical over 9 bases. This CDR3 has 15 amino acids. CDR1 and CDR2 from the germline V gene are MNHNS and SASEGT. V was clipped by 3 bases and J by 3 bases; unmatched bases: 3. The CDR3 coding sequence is TGTGCCAGCAGTGAGGACAGGGGAATCTACAATGAGCAGTTCTTC. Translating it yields CASSEDRGIYNEQFF.

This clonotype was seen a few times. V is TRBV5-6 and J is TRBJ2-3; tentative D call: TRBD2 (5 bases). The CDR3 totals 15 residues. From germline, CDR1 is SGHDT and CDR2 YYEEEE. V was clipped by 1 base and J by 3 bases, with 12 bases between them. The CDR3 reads CASSLKLTGTDTQYF. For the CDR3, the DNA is TGTGCCAGCAGCTTGAAACTTACGGGGACAGATACGCAGTATTTT.

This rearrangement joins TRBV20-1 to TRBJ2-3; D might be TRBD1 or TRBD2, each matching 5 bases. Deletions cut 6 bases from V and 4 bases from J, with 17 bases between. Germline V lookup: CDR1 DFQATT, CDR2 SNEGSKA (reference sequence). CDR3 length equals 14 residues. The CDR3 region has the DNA TGCAGTGCCTGGGACGGGATCAGAGCAGATACGCAGTATTTT. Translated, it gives CSAWDGIRADTQYF.

The CDR3 nucleotides read TGTGCCAGCAGTACTCGGACAGGGAGCGCAATTCATGGCTACACCTTC. Protein sequence: CASSTRTGSAIHGYTF. The chain employs TRBV27 and TRBJ1-2; the match to TRBD1 covers 8 bases. With 5 bases clipped from V and 6 bases from J, the junction kept 14 bases outside the gene matches. This CDR3 region has 16 residues. Germline assignment: CDR1 MNHEY and CDR2 SMNVEV (reference sequence).

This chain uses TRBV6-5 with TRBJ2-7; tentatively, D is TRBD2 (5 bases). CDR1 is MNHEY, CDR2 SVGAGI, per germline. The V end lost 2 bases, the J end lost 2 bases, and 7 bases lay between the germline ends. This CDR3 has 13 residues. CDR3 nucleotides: TGTGCCAGCAGTTACGGCGGGCCCTACGAGCAGTACTTC. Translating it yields CASSYGGPYEQYF.

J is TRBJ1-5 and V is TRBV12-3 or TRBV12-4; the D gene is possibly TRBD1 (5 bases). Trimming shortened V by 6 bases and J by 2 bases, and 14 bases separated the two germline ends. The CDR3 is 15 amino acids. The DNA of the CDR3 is TGTGCCAGCAGCGGGACGGCTCAAGGCAATCAGCCCCAGCATTTT. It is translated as CASSGTAQGNQPQHF.

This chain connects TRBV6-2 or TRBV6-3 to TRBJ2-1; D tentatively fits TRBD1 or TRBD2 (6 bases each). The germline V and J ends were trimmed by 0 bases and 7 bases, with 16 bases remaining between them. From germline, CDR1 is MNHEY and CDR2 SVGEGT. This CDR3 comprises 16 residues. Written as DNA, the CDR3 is TGTGCCAGCAGTTACTCGGGGGGCAATAGCTGGAATGAGCAGTTCTTC. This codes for CASSYSGGNSWNEQFF.

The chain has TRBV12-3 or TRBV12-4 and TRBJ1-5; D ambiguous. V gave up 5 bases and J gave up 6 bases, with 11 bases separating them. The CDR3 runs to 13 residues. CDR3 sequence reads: CASSPPPAQPQHF. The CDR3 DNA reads TGTGCCAGCAGTCCCCCCCCAGCTCAGCCCCAGCATTTT.

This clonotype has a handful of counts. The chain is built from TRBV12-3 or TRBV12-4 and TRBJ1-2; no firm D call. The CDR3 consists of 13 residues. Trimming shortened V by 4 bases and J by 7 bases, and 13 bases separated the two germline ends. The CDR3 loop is CASSSSRESGYTF. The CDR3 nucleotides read TGTGCCAGCAGTTCGTCTAGGGAGTCTGGCTACACCTTC.

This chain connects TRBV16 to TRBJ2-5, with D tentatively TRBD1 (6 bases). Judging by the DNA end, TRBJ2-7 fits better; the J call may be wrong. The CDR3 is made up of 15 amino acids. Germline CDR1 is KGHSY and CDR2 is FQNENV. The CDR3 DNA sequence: TGTGCCAGCAGCCAATACTCGGGACAATTCTACGAGCAGTACTTC. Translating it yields CASSQYSGQFYEQYF.

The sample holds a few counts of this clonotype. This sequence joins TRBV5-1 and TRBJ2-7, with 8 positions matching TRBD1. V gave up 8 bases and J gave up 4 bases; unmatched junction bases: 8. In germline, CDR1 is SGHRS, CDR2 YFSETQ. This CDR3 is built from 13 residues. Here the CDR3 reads CASRQGSGYEQYF. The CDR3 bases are TGCGCCAGTCGACAGGGGAGTGGGTACGAGCAGTACTTC. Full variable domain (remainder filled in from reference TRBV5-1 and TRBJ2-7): KAGVTQTPRYLIKTRGQQVTLSCSPISGHRSVSWYQQTPGQGLQFLFEYFSETQRNKGNFPGRFSGRQFSNSRSEMNVSTLELGDSALYLCASRQGSGYEQYFGPGTRLTVT.

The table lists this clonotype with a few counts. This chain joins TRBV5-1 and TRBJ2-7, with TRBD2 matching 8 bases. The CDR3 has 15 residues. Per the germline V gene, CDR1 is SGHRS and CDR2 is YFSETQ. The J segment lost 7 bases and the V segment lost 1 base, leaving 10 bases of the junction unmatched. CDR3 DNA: TGCGCCAGCAGCTTGATATCGGGAGGGGGAGGTGAGCAGTACTTC. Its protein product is CASSLISGGGGEQYF.

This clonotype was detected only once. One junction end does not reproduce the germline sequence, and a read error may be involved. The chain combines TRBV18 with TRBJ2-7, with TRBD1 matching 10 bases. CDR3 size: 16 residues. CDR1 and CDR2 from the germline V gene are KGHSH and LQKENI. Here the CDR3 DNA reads TGTGCCAGCACACCGTTTCGGACAGGGGGGTCCCACGAGCAGTACTTC. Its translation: CASTPFRTGGSHEQYF.

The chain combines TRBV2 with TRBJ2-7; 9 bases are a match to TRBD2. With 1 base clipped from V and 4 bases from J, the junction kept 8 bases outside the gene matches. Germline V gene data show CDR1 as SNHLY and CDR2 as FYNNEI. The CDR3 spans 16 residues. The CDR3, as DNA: TGTGCCAGCAGTGAAGTGCAGGGACTAGCAGGGTACGAGCAGTACTTC. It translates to CASSEVQGLAGYEQYF. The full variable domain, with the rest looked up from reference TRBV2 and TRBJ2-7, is EPEVTQTPSHQVTQMGQEVILRCVPISNHLYFYWYRQILGQKVEFLVSFYNNEISEKSEIFDDQFSVERPDGSNFTLKIRSTKLEDSAMYFCASSEVQGLAGYEQYFGPGTRLTVT.

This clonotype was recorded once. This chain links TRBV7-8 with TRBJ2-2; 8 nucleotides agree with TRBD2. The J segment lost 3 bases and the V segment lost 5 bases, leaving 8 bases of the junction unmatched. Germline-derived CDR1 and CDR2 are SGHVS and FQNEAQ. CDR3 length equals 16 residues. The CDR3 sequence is CASSQKRGLYTGELFF. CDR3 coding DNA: TGTGCCAGCAGCCAGAAGCGGGGGCTATACACCGGGGAGCTGTTTTTT.

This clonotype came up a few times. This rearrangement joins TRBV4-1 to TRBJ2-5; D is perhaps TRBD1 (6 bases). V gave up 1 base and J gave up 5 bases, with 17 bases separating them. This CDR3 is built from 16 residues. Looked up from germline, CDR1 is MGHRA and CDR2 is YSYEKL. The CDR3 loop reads CASSQVWGQGMETQYF. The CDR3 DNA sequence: TGCGCCAGCAGCCAAGTATGGGGGCAGGGTATGGAGACCCAGTACTTC.

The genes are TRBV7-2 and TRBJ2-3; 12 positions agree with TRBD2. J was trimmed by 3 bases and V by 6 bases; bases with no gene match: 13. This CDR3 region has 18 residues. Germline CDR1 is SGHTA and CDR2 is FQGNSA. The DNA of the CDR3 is TGTGCCAGCAGTCCGACTAGCGGGGGCTGGTATGGGACAGATACGCAGTATTTT. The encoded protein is CASSPTSGGWYGTDTQYF.

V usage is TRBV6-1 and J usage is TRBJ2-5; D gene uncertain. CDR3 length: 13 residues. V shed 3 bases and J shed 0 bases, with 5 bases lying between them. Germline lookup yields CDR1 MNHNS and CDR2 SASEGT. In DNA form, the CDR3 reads TGTGCCAGCAGTGACGGCAACCAAGAGACCCAGTACTTC. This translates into CASSDGNQETQYF.

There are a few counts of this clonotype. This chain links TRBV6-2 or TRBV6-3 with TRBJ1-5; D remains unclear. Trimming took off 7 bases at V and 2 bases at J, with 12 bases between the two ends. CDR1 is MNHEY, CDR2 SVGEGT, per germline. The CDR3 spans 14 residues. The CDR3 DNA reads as TGTGCCAGCACCAGACCCCAGGGCAATCAGCCCCAGCATTTT. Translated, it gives CASTRPQGNQPQHF.

The CDR3 sequence is CSLHNYGYTF. The CDR3 region has the DNA TGCAGTTTGCACAACTATGGCTACACCTTC. The rearrangement links TRBV20-1 to TRBJ1-2; D gene uncertain. The germline V gene has CDR1 DFQATT and CDR2 SNEGSKA (reference sequence). CDR3 length: 10 residues. Trimming took off 8 bases at V and 2 bases at J, with 6 bases between the two ends.

CDR3 DNA sequence: TGTGCCAGCAGTCTTAGACAGGCCTCTAGGGGCTACACCTTC. Translating it yields CASSLRQASRGYTF. This chain links TRBV28 with TRBJ1-2; D possibly corresponds to TRBD1 (6 bases). Germline V gene data show CDR1 as MDHEN and CDR2 as SYDVKM. Trimming pared 5 bases from V and 8 bases from J, leaving 18 bases between. This CDR3 has 14 residues.

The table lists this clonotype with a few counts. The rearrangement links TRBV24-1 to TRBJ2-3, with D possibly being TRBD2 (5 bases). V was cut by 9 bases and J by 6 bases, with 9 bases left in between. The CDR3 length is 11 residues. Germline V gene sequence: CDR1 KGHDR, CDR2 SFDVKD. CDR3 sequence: CATGERDTQYF. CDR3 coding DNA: TGTGCCACCGGGGAGCGGGATACGCAGTATTTT.

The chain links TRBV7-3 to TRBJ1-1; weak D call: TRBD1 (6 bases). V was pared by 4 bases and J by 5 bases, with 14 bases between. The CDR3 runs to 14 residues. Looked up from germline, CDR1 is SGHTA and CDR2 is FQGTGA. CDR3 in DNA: TGTGCCAGCAGCTCAGGGGCGCCAGGGACTGAAGCTTTCTTT. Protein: CASSSGAPGTEAFF.

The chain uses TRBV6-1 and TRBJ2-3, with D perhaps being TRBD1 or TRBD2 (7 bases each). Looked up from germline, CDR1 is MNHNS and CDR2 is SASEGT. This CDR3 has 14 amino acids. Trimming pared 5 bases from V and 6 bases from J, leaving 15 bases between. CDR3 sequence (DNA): TGTGCCAGCAGTAGGAACAGGGGAGGGGATACGCAGTATTTT. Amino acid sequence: CASSRNRGGDTQYF.

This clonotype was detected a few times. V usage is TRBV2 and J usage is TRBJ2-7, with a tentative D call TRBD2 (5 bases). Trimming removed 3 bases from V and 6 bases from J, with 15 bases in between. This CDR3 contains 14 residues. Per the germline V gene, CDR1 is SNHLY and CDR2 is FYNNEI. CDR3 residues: CASSEEAPPSEQYF. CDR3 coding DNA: TGTGCCAGCAGTGAGGAGGCACCGCCTTCCGAGCAGTACTTC.